A single sample is the source of the 29 T cell receptor beta chains below, sequenced in a study of CD8 T cells in ankylosing spondylitis. Overall study findings and caveats: Typical of ankylosing spondylitis blood, it appeared, was a TCR beta motif of eight highly homologous variants.

Each CDR3 protein is one row after TCRdb ran MiXCR on the 5' RACE reads. This table has around 430,000 distinct CDR3 sequences, 17% appearing once. Their antigens remain unidentified. The specimen sequenced was blood, either unsorted or a sorted T cell fraction (not recorded which). Receptor source: a male donor with ankylosing spondylitis.

The genes are TRBV2 and TRBJ2-5; TRBD1 might be the D (5 bases). V was pared by 6 bases and J by 2 bases, with 10 bases between. The CDR3 spans 13 residues. CDR1 SNHLY and CDR2 FYNNEI come from the germline V gene. The CDR3 sequence is CASRRQLQETQYF. The CDR3 DNA is TGTGCCAGCAGACGACAGCTACAAGAGACCCAGTACTTC. Variable domain in full (rest from reference TRBV2 and TRBJ2-5): EPEVTQTPSHQVTQMGQEVILRCVPISNHLYFYWYRQILGQKVEFLVSFYNNEISEKSEIFDDQFSVERPDGSNFTLKIRSTKLEDSAMYFCASRRQLQETQYFGPGTRLLVL.

This clonotype was picked up many times. The chain recombines TRBV7-6 with TRBJ1-3, with D unresolved. The CDR3 has 14 residues. In germline, CDR1 is SGHVS, CDR2 FNYEAQ. Trimming pared 5 bases from V and 1 base from J, leaving 9 bases between. The CDR3 protein is CASSRELSGNTIYF. In DNA, the CDR3 is TGTGCCAGCAGCCGGGAGTTGTCTGGAAACACCATATATTTT. Drawing the rest from reference TRBV7-6 and TRBJ1-3, the complete variable domain is GAGVSQSPRYKVTKRGQDVALRCDPISGHVSLYWYRQALGQGPEFLTYFNYEAQQDKSGLPNDRFSAERPEGSISTLTIQRTEQRDSAMYRCASSRELSGNTIYFGEGSWLTVV.

In its sample, this clonotype was seen a few times. This sequence joins TRBV2 and TRBJ1-5; 7 bases are a match to TRBD1. The germline CDR1 and CDR2 sequences are SNHLY and FYNNEI. The CDR3 sequence is 14 residues long. V shed 8 bases, J shed 6 bases, and the junction held 10 bases outside the gene matches. The CDR3: CASQGGGFGQPQHF. CDR3 nucleotide sequence: TGTGCCAGCCAGGGGGGAGGGTTTGGTCAGCCCCAGCATTTT. Based on the CDR3 plus reference TRBV2 and TRBJ1-5, the full variable domain is EPEVTQTPSHQVTQMGQEVILRCVPISNHLYFYWYRQILGQKVEFLVSFYNNEISEKSEIFDDQFSVERPDGSNFTLKIRSTKLEDSAMYFCASQGGGFGQPQHFGDGTRLSIL.

This clonotype was recorded many times. The CDR3 sequence: CASSPSAGSNQPQHF. For the CDR3, the DNA is TGCGCCAGCAGCCCCTCGGCCGGTAGCAATCAGCCCCAGCATTTT. The chain has TRBV5-1 and TRBJ1-5; D gene uncertain. Trimming stripped 4 bases from V and 0 bases from J, with 11 bases between. Per the germline V gene, CDR1 is SGHRS and CDR2 is YFSETQ. This CDR3 comprises 15 residues.

This clonotype was observed a handful of times. CDR3 loop: CSARDIAGKEGEQFF. The CDR3 DNA reads as TGCAGTGCTAGAGACATAGCGGGAAAAGAAGGTGAGCAGTTCTTC. V gene TRBV20-1 combines with J gene TRBJ2-1, with 8 bases matching TRBD2. CDR3 length: 15 residues. Germline lookup yields CDR1 DFQATT and CDR2 SNEGSKA (reference sequence). V lost 0 bases, J lost 9 bases, and 10 bases stayed unmatched.

A remark on this clonotype: The conserved final phenylalanine or tryptophan is absent from the CDR3, which likely points to a read error. The chain combines TRBV20-1 with TRBJ2-1; 11 nucleotides align to TRBD2. The V and J ends lost 4 bases and 7 bases, in that order; junction bases with no gene match: 6. The CDR3 has 14 amino acids. Per germline, CDR1 DFQATT and CDR2 SNEGSKA (reference sequence). CDR3 DNA sequence: TGCAGTGCTACGCTAGCGGGGGGCAGGAATGAGCAGTTCTCC. This codes for CSATLAGGRNEQFS.

This clonotype appeared a few times. This chain links TRBV28 with TRBJ1-2; D call uncertain. Germline V gene sequence: CDR1 MDHEN, CDR2 SYDVKM. V was trimmed by 2 bases and J by 8 bases, leaving 12 bases between them. The CDR3 is 13 residues long. CDR3: CASSLAWPGGYTF. Written as DNA, the CDR3 is TGTGCCAGCAGTTTAGCCTGGCCCGGGGGCTACACCTTC.

This clonotype has only a few counts. The V gene is TRBV7-8, the J gene TRBJ2-3, with D perhaps matching TRBD2 (6 bases). Germline V gene data show CDR1 as SGHVS and CDR2 as FQNEAQ. Trimming pared 5 bases from V and 15 bases from J, leaving 27 bases between. CDR3 length equals 15 residues. CDR3 in amino acids: CASSLEWRGLQPPYF. In DNA, the CDR3 is TGTGCCAGCAGCCTGGAATGGAGGGGACTCCAGCCTCCTTATTTT.

This chain joins TRBV6-2 or TRBV6-3 and TRBJ1-5, with D uncertain. The CDR3 runs 13 residues. Germline loops: CDR1 MNHEY, CDR2 SVGEGT. V was shortened by 2 bases and J by 4 bases, with 6 bases between the two germline ends. The DNA for the CDR3 is TGTGCCAGCAGTTACGGGTTAAATCAGCCCCAGCATTTT. Amino acids: CASSYGLNQPQHF.

The CDR3 loop reads CASSPRAGPTNYGYTF. CDR3 in DNA: TGTGCCAGCAGCCCTAGAGCCGGGCCGACAAACTATGGCTACACCTTC. The chain couples TRBV4-2 to TRBJ1-2, with D unclear. The V gene lost 4 bases and the J gene lost 2 bases, with 17 bases spanning the gap. The CDR3 is made up of 16 amino acids. Germline V CDR1 and CDR2: LGHNA, YNFKEQ.

This clonotype was detected only a few times. The chain is built from TRBV28 and TRBJ2-1; 10 bases align to TRBD1. The CDR3 has 15 amino acids. The V and J ends lost 2 bases and 7 bases, in that order; junction bases with no gene match: 5. Looked up from germline, CDR1 is MDHEN and CDR2 is SYDVKM. The CDR3, as DNA: TGTGCCAGCAGTTTACCCGGGACAGGGGCAAATGAGCAGTTCTTC. Amino acid sequence: CASSLPGTGANEQFF.

V is TRBV12-3 or TRBV12-4 and J is TRBJ1-5; unclear D gene. V was trimmed by 1 base and J by 7 bases, leaving 8 bases between them. The CDR3 sequence is 13 residues long. The CDR3 DNA reads TGTGCCAGCAGTTTAGGCGCCATCCAGCCCCAGCATTTT. It translates to CASSLGAIQPQHF.

This clonotype was picked up a small number of times. The J gene is TRBJ1-4, the V gene TRBV7-8; TRBD1 aligns across 7 bases. The V segment lost 6 bases and the J segment 5 bases; nucleotides outside the gene matches: 6. The CDR3 length is 14 residues. From germline, CDR1 is SGHVS and CDR2 FQNEAQ. The CDR3 here is CASRDGTANEKLFF. The CDR3 DNA reads TGTGCCAGCAGGGACGGGACAGCAAATGAAAAACTGTTTTTT.

In its sample, this clonotype was seen a few times. The chain is built from TRBV5-1 and TRBJ1-1; no clear D. Trimming shortened V by 1 base and J by 1 base, and 11 bases separated the two germline ends. This CDR3 spans 15 amino acids. The germline V gene encodes CDR1 SGHRS and CDR2 YFSETQ. The CDR3: CASSLREGPNTEAFF. For the CDR3, the DNA is TGCGCCAGCAGCTTGCGGGAGGGCCCGAACACTGAAGCTTTCTTT.

The rearrangement joins TRBV7-9 to TRBJ1-1; 7 positions agree with TRBD1. The J segment lost 4 bases and the V segment lost 5 bases, leaving 7 bases of the junction unmatched. The CDR3 length is 14 residues. Germline V gene sequence: CDR1 SEHNR, CDR2 FQNEAQ (reference sequence). The CDR3 nucleotides read TGTGCCAGCAGCCGACAGGGAATGTTCACTGAAGCTTTCTTT. Encoded protein: CASSRQGMFTEAFF.

This clonotype was seen a handful of times. This sequence joins TRBV3-1 and TRBJ2-1, with D perhaps TRBD2 (6 bases). V dropped 3 bases and J dropped 6 bases, with 18 bases sitting between them. CDR1 LGHDT and CDR2 YNNKEL come from the germline V gene (reference sequence). The CDR3 is 16 residues long. The DNA for the CDR3 is TGTGCCAGCAGCCAGCCGGGCCTAGGTAGCGGCAATGAGCAGTTCTTC. Its protein product is CASSQPGLGSGNEQFF.

This clonotype was found a few times. The chain links TRBV28 to TRBJ2-5; maybe TRBD2 (5 bases). CDR3 length: 13 residues. V dropped 4 bases and J dropped 2 bases, with 8 bases sitting between them. The germline V gene has CDR1 MDHEN and CDR2 SYDVKM. CDR3 coding DNA: TGTGCCAGCAGTTCGGGGAAACAAGAGACCCAGTACTTC. Protein: CASSSGKQETQYF.

This clonotype was counted between two and nine times. J is TRBJ2-7 and V is TRBV20-1, with D perhaps assigned TRBD1 or TRBD2 (5 bases each). Trimming left V 0 bases short and J 0 bases short, with 12 bases between. CDR3 length: 15 residues. Germline V lookup: CDR1 DFQATT, CDR2 SNEGSKA (reference sequence). CDR3 nucleotide sequence: TGCAGTGCTAGAGATGGGACGCATCGCTCCTACGAGCAGTACTTC. Protein: CSARDGTHRSYEQYF.

The V gene is TRBV6-6, the J gene TRBJ2-1; TRBD2 aligns across 10 bases. Germline assignment: CDR1 MNHNY and CDR2 SVGAGI (reference sequence). With 7 bases clipped from V and 12 bases from J, the junction kept 9 bases outside the gene matches. The CDR3 consists of 13 residues. Here the CDR3 reads CASTSSGSGTQFF. The CDR3 nucleotides are TGTGCCAGCACGTCTAGCGGGAGCGGTACGCAGTTCTTC.

This clonotype turned up a few times. The chain has TRBV9 and TRBJ1-3; no firm D call. The CDR3 runs to 14 residues. CDR1 and CDR2 (germline): SGDLS, YYNGEE. V lost 0 bases, J lost 1 base, and 5 bases lay in between. CDR3 loop: CASSVDGSGNTIYF. In DNA, the CDR3 is TGTGCCAGCAGCGTAGATGGGTCTGGAAACACCATATATTTT.

This sequence joins TRBV7-8 and TRBJ2-1; a possible D gene is TRBD2 (5 bases). This CDR3 has 14 residues. V was shortened by 5 bases and J by 4 bases, with 12 bases between the two germline ends. CDR1 is SGHVS, CDR2 FQNEAQ, per germline. CDR3 sequence reads: CASSLQAAYNEQFF. In DNA, the CDR3 is TGTGCCAGCAGCCTCCAAGCGGCTTACAATGAGCAGTTCTTC.

In this sample, this clonotype turned up a few times. The rearrangement uses TRBV5-1 and TRBJ2-7; TRBD1 matches at 7 bases. Germline V lookup: CDR1 SGHRS, CDR2 YFSETQ. The CDR3 length is 13 residues. V shed 4 bases and J 5 bases; nucleotides not matched to a gene: 6. The CDR3 bases are TGCGCCAGCAGCCCTTCGGGGACAGACGAGCAGTACTTC. Residues: CASSPSGTDEQYF.

Only a few counts were recorded for this clonotype. The chain uses TRBV29-1 and TRBJ1-5, with D maybe TRBD1 (5 bases). The germline V gene encodes CDR1 SQVTM and CDR2 ANQGSEA. The CDR3 sequence is 13 residues long. V was clipped by 6 bases and J by 4 bases, with 13 bases between them. The CDR3 is CSVIGTANQPQHF. The CDR3 bases are TGCAGCGTAATCGGGACGGCTAATCAGCCCCAGCATTTT.

This clonotype was seen more than once but under ten times. The chain employs TRBV7-2 and TRBJ2-3; no clear D gene. CDR1 is SGHTA and CDR2 is FQGNSA in the germline V gene. This CDR3 is built from 14 residues. The V end was cut by 5 bases, the J end by 0 bases, with 9 bases between. CDR3 coding DNA: TGTGCCAGCAGCCCCGACACTAGCACAGATACGCAGTATTTT. It specifies CASSPDTSTDTQYF.

This clonotype was recorded a few times. CDR3 loop: CASSVDPLSYEQYF. DNA for the CDR3: TGTGCCAGCAGCGTAGATCCCCTAAGCTACGAGCAGTACTTC. The rearrangement joins TRBV9 to TRBJ2-7; D call uncertain. Germline-derived CDR1 and CDR2 are SGDLS and YYNGEE. Trimming took 0 bases from V and 3 from J, leaving 10 bases between them. The CDR3 consists of 14 residues.

V is TRBV11-1 and J is TRBJ1-6; maybe TRBD1 (5 bases). This CDR3 has 14 amino acids. With 5 bases removed from V and 9 bases from J, the gap between germline ends came to 14 bases. The V gene's germline CDR1 is SGHAT and CDR2 FQDESV (reference sequence). CDR3 sequence reads: CASSTIPRGSPLHF. CDR3 bases: TGTGCCAGCAGCACCATACCTAGGGGTTCACCCCTCCACTTT.

This clonotype was seen ten or more times. V is TRBV29-1 and J is TRBJ1-4; D is perhaps TRBD1 (6 bases). Germline V CDR1 and CDR2: SQVTM, ANQGSEA. With 3 bases removed from V and 7 bases from J, the gap between germline ends came to 12 bases. CDR3 length: 13 amino acids. CDR3 bases: TGCAGCGTTGACGGGGGCAGTGGTGAAAAACTGTTTTTT. Amino acids: CSVDGGSGEKLFF.

The chain employs TRBV7-9 and TRBJ2-5; D may match TRBD1 or TRBD2 (6 bases each). V was cut by 1 base and J by 7 bases, with 10 bases left in between. The germline CDR1 and CDR2 sequences are SEHNR and FQNEAQ (reference sequence). The CDR3 extends over 13 amino acids. CDR3 sequence reads: CASSLVGGWTQYF. The CDR3 nucleotides are TGTGCCAGCAGCTTAGTGGGGGGCTGGACCCAGTACTTC.

The genes are TRBV9 and TRBJ1-5; perhaps TRBD1 as D (5 bases). The CDR3 sequence is 19 residues long. The V end was cut by 3 bases, the J end by 1 base, with 23 bases between. Germline values: CDR1 SGDLS, CDR2 YYNGEE. In DNA form, the CDR3 reads TGTGCCAGCAGCGAGAGAGAACCGGGACGCTTAGGGAGCAATCAGCCCCAGCATTTT. Its translation is CASSEREPGRLGSNQPQHF.